A selection of T cell receptor beta chains follows, all from one sample in a study of identical twins. Using its own MiXCR run on the 5' RACE reads, TCRdb lists one record per CDR3 protein. This table holds fewer than 900,000 distinct CDR3 sequences, over 20% found once. The same sample was also studied in work on T cells expressing NK-cell markers.

Sequencing was done on a sample of PBMCs. These receptors were obtained from a woman aged 18-35 years in good health. CDR3s include the opening cysteine and the closing phenylalanine or tryptophan. The order of the fields is D gene, J gene, clone size, V gene, CDR3 DNA, CDR3 protein. D genes are given only for firm matches. Where a row states a size, it is once, few, many or the class of an expanded clone; other rows omit it.

. | TRBJ1-2 | few | TRBV20-1 | TGCAGTGCTCTTACGGATGTTTTCGGCTACACCTTC | CSALTDVFGYTF
. | TRBJ1-2 | many | TRBV20-1 | TGCAGTGCCCCCGAGACGGGATTTCATGGCTACACCTTC | CSAPETGFHGYTF
. | TRBJ2-1 | . | TRBV12-3/TRBV12-4 | TGTGCCAGCAGTTTGGACAGCGGGATGCAGTTCTTC | CASSLDSGMQFF
TRBD2 | TRBJ2-3 | . | TRBV12-3/TRBV12-4 | TGTGCCAGCAGTCCCGGGACTAGCGTCACAGATACGCAGTATTTT | CASSPGTSVTDTQYF
. | TRBJ2-4 | few | TRBV27 | TGTGCCAGCAGTTCCGAGATAAACATTCAGTACTTC | CASSSEINIQYF
TRBD2 | TRBJ2-1 | . | TRBV12-3/TRBV12-4 | TGTGCCAGCGGCCGTGTTTGGGGGGGAACCAATGAGCAGTTCTTC | CASGRVWGGTNEQFF
TRBD1 | TRBJ1-2 | once | TRBV10-3 | TGTGCCATCAGTGGGACAGGGACGGATGGCTACACCTTC | CAISGTGTDGYTF
. | TRBJ1-1 | many | TRBV12-3/TRBV12-4 | TGTGCCAGCAGCCGTCTAAACACTGAAGCTTTCTTT | CASSRLNTEAFF
. | TRBJ2-3 | . | TRBV20-1 | TGCAGCCCCTATTGGGGTACGAGCCCAGATACGCAGTATTTT | CSPYWGTSPDTQYF
TRBD2 | TRBJ2-3 | few | TRBV12-3/TRBV12-4 | TGTGCCAGCAGTTCAACTCGGGGTAGCGGGGGTTGGGATACGCAGTATTTT | CASSSTRGSGGWDTQYF
TRBD1 | TRBJ2-2 | . | TRBV6-2/TRBV6-3 | TGTGCCAGCAGCCTACGGAAAGGACAGGCCCTGAACACCGGGGAGCTGTTTTTT | CASSLRKGQALNTGELFF
TRBD1 | TRBJ2-1 | . | TRBV7-2 | TGTGCCAGCAGCTCCCGGACAGGGTACTCCTACAATGAGCAGTTCTTC | CASSSRTGYSYNEQFF
TRBD2 | TRBJ2-3 | few | TRBV3-1 | TGTGCCAGCAGACGGGGACTAGCCATTACTTCCACAGATACGCAGTATTTT | CASRRGLAITSTDTQYF
. | TRBJ1-5 | few | TRBV21-1 | TGTGCCAGCAGCATGACAGGGGGCAAGAGCAATCAGCCCCAGCATTTT | CASSMTGGKSNQPQHF
. | TRBJ2-1 | . | TRBV27 | TGTGCCACCGCAGGACTGGGCGGGTACAATGAGCAGTTCTTC | CATAGLGGYNEQFF
. | TRBJ2-7 | few | TRBV20-1 | TGCAGTGCTAATCCAGGGGCCGTCTACGAGCAGTACTTC | CSANPGAVYEQYF
TRBD2 | TRBJ2-1 | . | TRBV29-1 | TGCAGCGTTGATCCCAGCGGGAGGGCCAATGAGCAGTTCTTC | CSVDPSGRANEQFF
. | TRBJ1-2 | many | TRBV5-1 | TGCGCCAGCAGCTTGGACAGGGTTGGAGGCTACACCTTC | CASSLDRVGGYTF
TRBD1 | TRBJ2-1 | . | TRBV10-3 | TGTGCCATCAGCGCCGGGACAGGGGATTACAATGAGCAGTTCTTC | CAISAGTGDYNEQFF
TRBD2 | TRBJ2-1 | . | TRBV20-1 | TGCAGTGCTAGCGGGAGGTGGAATGAGCAGTTCTTC | CSASGRWNEQFF
TRBD2 | TRBJ2-2 | . | TRBV7-9 | TGTGCCAGCAGCACCCTAGCGGGGGCCGGGGAGCTGTTTTTT | CASSTLAGAGELFF
. | TRBJ2-7 | . | TRBV9 | TGTGCCAGCAGCGTGCAGGGAGGGGGTCCCCACGAGCAGTACTTC | CASSVQGGGPHEQYF
. | TRBJ1-3 | . | TRBV20-1 | TGCAGTGCTCCCCGTGCGGGACACCTTGGAAACACCATATATTTT | CSAPRAGHLGNTIYF
TRBD1 | TRBJ2-7 | few | TRBV6-1 | TGTGCCAGCAGACGCCTGGGACAGAACTACGAGCAGTACTTC | CASRRLGQNYEQYF
. | TRBJ2-2 | few | TRBV20-1 | TGCAGTGCCCTGGGACTTCCCGGGGAGCTGTTTTTT | CSALGLPGELFF
TRBD2 | TRBJ2-1 | . | TRBV20-1 | TGCAGTGCTACTAGCGGGAGATTCTATGAGCAGTTCTTC | CSATSGRFYEQFF
. | TRBJ1-6 | few | TRBV11-2 | TGTGCCAGCAGCTTAAATTATGCAGGAGTAAGCCCCCTCCACTTT | CASSLNYAGVSPLHF
TRBD2 | TRBJ2-1 | few | TRBV9 | TGTGCCAGCAGCGTAGGGGCGGGGGGCCCCGACGAGCAGTTCTTC | CASSVGAGGPDEQFF
. | TRBJ2-7 | . | TRBV4-2 | TGTGCCAGCACCCGGGACTTCAGCTCCTACGAGCAGTACTTC | CASTRDFSSYEQYF
. | TRBJ1-2 | few | TRBV12-3/TRBV12-4 | TGTGCCAGCAGTTTTGACGGCTATGGCTACACCTTC | CASSFDGYGYTF
. | TRBJ2-1 | few | TRBV5-1 | TGCGCCAGCAGCTTGGTCCTCTCCGGCCCCGATGAGCAGTTCTTC | CASSLVLSGPDEQFF
. | TRBJ2-6 | . | TRBV12-5 | TGTGCTAGTGGTTACAGGGTTTCTGGGGCCAACGTCCTGACTTTC | CASGYRVSGANVLTF
. | TRBJ1-1 | . | TRBV11-3 | TGTGCCAGCAGCTTGGCAGGTACTGGGACTGAAGCTTTCTTT | CASSLAGTGTEAFF
. | TRBJ2-5 | few | TRBV12-3/TRBV12-4 | TGTGCCAGCAGTCCTTACCCGCTAGGGGCCGGGACCCAGTACTTC | CASSPYPLGAGTQYF
TRBD2 | TRBJ2-1 | few | TRBV7-6 | TGTGCCAGCAGCTTAGCAGCGGGGGAAAATGAGCAGTTCTTC | CASSLAAGENEQFF
TRBD1 | TRBJ2-4 | once | TRBV11-2 | TGTGCCAGCAGCCCTAGGGACAGGTGGATATCCGAGGACAAAAACATTCAGTACTTC | CASSPRDRWISEDKNIQYF
. | TRBJ1-5 | . | TRBV9 | TGTGCCAGCAAAACCACACACAGGGGCAATCAGCCCCAGCATTTT | CASKTTHRGNQPQHF
. | TRBJ1-2 | few | TRBV6-6 | TGTGCCAGCAGTTACGACTCCCCGGGTGGCTACACCTTC | CASSYDSPGGYTF
. | TRBJ1-2 | . | TRBV6-1 | TGTGCCAGCGCATTGTCAGTTGGCCCTAACTATGGCTACACCTTC | CASALSVGPNYGYTF
. | TRBJ2-2 | . | TRBV20-1 | TGCAGTGCTAGTACGGCGGTTGGCGGGGAGCTGTTTTTT | CSASTAVGGELFF
. | TRBJ2-7 | . | TRBV5-5 | TGTGCCAGCAGCTTCCTAAGGGGCCAGGGAAAGACCTACGAGCAGTACTTC | CASSFLRGQGKTYEQYF